Listed below are T cell receptor beta chains from one sample, sequenced in a study of cytomegalovirus exposure and HLA in healthy donors. Using immunoSEQ multiplex PCR, the repertoire was profiled, and TCRdb retains in-frame clones only, with some absent. The repertoire holds some 130,000 clones, with just over 70% as singletons. Sample: PBMCs. The receptors derive from an older woman in good health and CMV-seropositive. Both conserved end residues are part of each CDR3. The order of the fields is CDR3 length, J gene, D gene, V gene, clone size, CDR3 DNA, CDR3 protein. A D gene is named only where the DNA matches it firmly. Size is omitted from some rows. Given values are once, few, many or a class for expanded clones.

cdr3_length: 14
j_call: TRBJ2-1
d_call: NA
v_call: TRBV19
clone_size: NA
cdr3_nt: TGTGCCAGTAGTATCTCTGTGGGGGGCAATGAGCAGTTCTTC
cdr3_aa: CASSISVGGNEQFF

cdr3_length: 19
j_call: TRBJ1-3
d_call: TRBD1
v_call: TRBV2
clone_size: NA
cdr3_nt: TGTGCCAGCGGCTACTTGGGGACAGGGGGCTCTCTCTCTGGAAACACCATATATTTT
cdr3_aa: CASGYLGTGGSLSGNTIYF

cdr3_length: 15
j_call: TRBJ2-7
d_call: TRBD1
v_call: TRBV29-1
clone_size: NA
cdr3_nt: TGCAGCGGCGTCCCTGGGACAGCCGGGCGCTACGAGCAGTACTTC
cdr3_aa: CSGVPGTAGRYEQYF

cdr3_length: 13
j_call: TRBJ2-5
d_call: NA
v_call: TRBV6-1
clone_size: few
cdr3_nt: TGTGCCAGCAGCCAGGGGTACCAAGAGACCCAGTACTTC
cdr3_aa: CASSQGYQETQYF

cdr3_length: 15
j_call: TRBJ1-5
d_call: TRBD1
v_call: TRBV9
clone_size: NA
cdr3_nt: TGTGCCAGCAGCCCCGGACAGGGAAGCAATCAGCCCCAGCATTTT
cdr3_aa: CASSPGQGSNQPQHF

cdr3_length: 13
j_call: TRBJ1-4
d_call: NA
v_call: TRBV29-1
clone_size: NA
cdr3_nt: TGCAGCGTTTTAAGAGAAACTAATGAAAAACTGTTTTTT
cdr3_aa: CSVLRETNEKLFF

cdr3_length: 15
j_call: TRBJ1-2
d_call: TRBD1
v_call: TRBV19
clone_size: NA
cdr3_nt: TGTGCCAGTGAAGAACAGGGGGCGGCTAACTATGGCTACACCTTC
cdr3_aa: CASEEQGAANYGYTF

cdr3_length: 17
j_call: TRBJ1-5
d_call: TRBD1
v_call: TRBV27
clone_size: NA
cdr3_nt: TGTGCCAGCAGTCCCTTTTGGGGGGGACAGGGGGGTCAGCCCCAGCATTTT
cdr3_aa: CASSPFWGGQGGQPQHF

cdr3_length: 12
j_call: TRBJ1-4
d_call: NA
v_call: TRBV19
clone_size: NA
cdr3_nt: TGTGCCAGTAGTATGCAGGTCGAAAAACTGTTTTTT
cdr3_aa: CASSMQVEKLFF

cdr3_length: 13
j_call: TRBJ1-1
d_call: NA
v_call: TRBV28
clone_size: NA
cdr3_nt: TGTGCCAGCAGTCAATGGGGGAGGACTGAAGCTTTCTTT
cdr3_aa: CASSQWGRTEAFF

cdr3_length: 15
j_call: TRBJ1-2
d_call: NA
v_call: TRBV9
clone_size: NA
cdr3_nt: TGTGCCAGCAGCCCTTGGGGGGGGGAGTATGGCTTCTACACCTTC
cdr3_aa: CASSPWGGEYGFYTF

cdr3_length: 14
j_call: TRBJ1-1
d_call: NA
v_call: TRBV6-5
clone_size: NA
cdr3_nt: TGTGCCAGCAGATCCGGACAGTTGAACACTGAAGCTTTCTTT
cdr3_aa: CASRSGQLNTEAFF

cdr3_length: 14
j_call: TRBJ2-5
d_call: NA
v_call: TRBV4-1
clone_size: NA
cdr3_nt: TGCGCCAGCAGCCAGAGGACTCTTCAAGAGACCCAGTACTTC
cdr3_aa: CASSQRTLQETQYF

cdr3_length: 13
j_call: TRBJ1-1
d_call: TRBD1
v_call: TRBV6-6
clone_size: NA
cdr3_nt: TGTGCCAGCAGTTTCGACAGGGTCACTGAAGCTTTCTTT
cdr3_aa: CASSFDRVTEAFF

cdr3_length: 15
j_call: TRBJ2-7
d_call: NA
v_call: TRBV6-5
clone_size: NA
cdr3_nt: TGTGCCAGCAGCCCCGCCCCTGGACAGAACTACGAGCAGTACTTC
cdr3_aa: CASSPAPGQNYEQYF

cdr3_length: 14
j_call: TRBJ2-7
d_call: TRBD2
v_call: TRBV19
clone_size: NA
cdr3_nt: TGTGCCAGTAGTATTGCGCGGGGGGGCCTCGAGCAGTACTTC
cdr3_aa: CASSIARGGLEQYF

cdr3_length: 14
j_call: TRBJ1-5
d_call: TRBD1
v_call: TRBV11-2
clone_size: NA
cdr3_nt: TGTGCCAGCAGCGCCACAGGGGGAAATCAGCCCCAGCATTTT
cdr3_aa: CASSATGGNQPQHF

cdr3_length: 14
j_call: TRBJ1-2
d_call: NA
v_call: TRBV9
clone_size: NA
cdr3_nt: TGTGCCAGCAGCGCCTTCCAAGGAGGGGATGGCTACACCTTC
cdr3_aa: CASSAFQGGDGYTF

cdr3_length: 13
j_call: TRBJ1-1
d_call: NA
v_call: TRBV9
clone_size: NA
cdr3_nt: TGTGCCAGCAGCGTAGCGCAGGGTGAGGCAGCTTTCTTT
cdr3_aa: CASSVAQGEAAFF

cdr3_length: 14
j_call: TRBJ1-5
d_call: TRBD1
v_call: TRBV6-5
clone_size: once
cdr3_nt: TGTGCCACCGAACAGGGGTCGATTAATCAGCCCCAGCATTTT
cdr3_aa: CATEQGSINQPQHF

cdr3_length: 15
j_call: TRBJ2-7
d_call: TRBD1
v_call: TRBV7-3
clone_size: NA
cdr3_nt: TGTGCCAGCAGCCCCCAGGGACAGGGGGGCTACGAGCAGTACTTC
cdr3_aa: CASSPQGQGGYEQYF

cdr3_length: 14
j_call: TRBJ1-1
d_call: TRBD1
v_call: TRBV9
clone_size: NA
cdr3_nt: TGTGCCAGCCGAAGTTACAGGGGCGACACTGAAGCTTTCTTT
cdr3_aa: CASRSYRGDTEAFF

cdr3_length: 14
j_call: TRBJ1-6
d_call: TRBD1
v_call: TRBV6-1
clone_size: NA
cdr3_nt: TGTGCCAGCAGCCTAACAGGGGCAGAGGAGCGCCTCCACTTT
cdr3_aa: CASSLTGAEERLHF

cdr3_length: 17
j_call: TRBJ1-1
d_call: TRBD1
v_call: TRBV19
clone_size: NA
cdr3_nt: TGTGCCAGTAGTATAGGGACAGGGGGAGTTCGGGCCACTGAAGCTTTCTTT
cdr3_aa: CASSIGTGGVRATEAFF

cdr3_length: 15
j_call: TRBJ1-1
d_call: TRBD1
v_call: TRBV6-5
clone_size: NA
cdr3_nt: TGTGCCAGCAGAACGGGACAGCGAACGAACACTGAAGCTTTCTTT
cdr3_aa: CASRTGQRTNTEAFF

cdr3_length: 13
j_call: TRBJ1-1
d_call: NA
v_call: TRBV29-1
clone_size: few
cdr3_nt: TGCAGCGTTGTTAGGACAGTGGGCACTGAAGCTTTCTTT
cdr3_aa: CSVVRTVGTEAFF

cdr3_length: 12
j_call: TRBJ2-7
d_call: NA
v_call: TRBV6-1
clone_size: NA
cdr3_nt: TGTGCCAGCAGCTCCAGGGCCTACGAGCAGTACTTC
cdr3_aa: CASSSRAYEQYF

cdr3_length: 16
j_call: TRBJ1-1
d_call: TRBD1
v_call: TRBV10-1
clone_size: NA
cdr3_nt: TGCGCCAGCAGTGAGGATCGGGGACAGGCGAACACTGAAGCTTTCTTT
cdr3_aa: CASSEDRGQANTEAFF

cdr3_length: 16
j_call: TRBJ1-1
d_call: NA
v_call: TRBV6-5
clone_size: once
cdr3_nt: TGTGCCAGCAGTTACTCGAAAACAGCCGTTGTTTCTGAAGCTTTCTTT
cdr3_aa: CASSYSKTAVVSEAFF

cdr3_length: 14
j_call: TRBJ1-1
d_call: TRBD1
v_call: TRBV7-9
clone_size: NA
cdr3_nt: TGTGCCAGCAGCTCACGACAGGGCCACACTGAAGCTTTCTTT
cdr3_aa: CASSSRQGHTEAFF

cdr3_length: 15
j_call: TRBJ2-1
d_call: TRBD2
v_call: TRBV2
clone_size: few
cdr3_nt: TGTGCCAGCAGTGGAAGCGGGGGGAGATACAATGAGCAGTTCTTC
cdr3_aa: CASSGSGGRYNEQFF

cdr3_length: 16
j_call: TRBJ2-3
d_call: NA
v_call: TRBV14
clone_size: NA
cdr3_nt: TGTGCCAGCAGCCAAACACAGGGGACTCGCACAGATACGCAGTATTTT
cdr3_aa: CASSQTQGTRTDTQYF

cdr3_length: 14
j_call: TRBJ1-1
d_call: NA
v_call: TRBV5-1
clone_size: NA
cdr3_nt: TGCGCCAGCAGCCTGGGCGGCTCGAACACTGAAGCTTTCTTT
cdr3_aa: CASSLGGSNTEAFF

cdr3_length: 14
j_call: TRBJ2-5
d_call: NA
v_call: TRBV9
clone_size: NA
cdr3_nt: TGTGCCAGCAGCGTAGGAGACAGAAAAGAGACCCAGTACTTC
cdr3_aa: CASSVGDRKETQYF

cdr3_length: 15
j_call: TRBJ2-7
d_call: TRBD1
v_call: TRBV9
clone_size: NA
cdr3_nt: TGTGCCAGCAGCGTAGGTAGGTGGGGTGGACAGGTCGAGTACTTC
cdr3_aa: CASSVGRWGGQVEYF

cdr3_length: 14
j_call: TRBJ2-1
d_call: TRBD1
v_call: TRBV5-1
clone_size: NA
cdr3_nt: TGCGCCAGCAGCTTGGACAGGGGAGACAATGAGCAGTTCTTC
cdr3_aa: CASSLDRGDNEQFF

cdr3_length: 16
j_call: TRBJ1-1
d_call: NA
v_call: TRBV19
clone_size: NA
cdr3_nt: TGTGCCAGTAGTATAGATCAGGGTGGAGGGATCCCTGAAGCTTTCTTT
cdr3_aa: CASSIDQGGGIPEAFF

cdr3_length: 13
j_call: TRBJ1-1
d_call: NA
v_call: TRBV18
clone_size: NA
cdr3_nt: TGTGCCAGCTCACCTTTGGCCGACACTGAAGCTTTCTTT
cdr3_aa: CASSPLADTEAFF

cdr3_length: 17
j_call: TRBJ2-5
d_call: NA
v_call: TRBV5-4
clone_size: NA
cdr3_nt: TGTGCCAGCAGCTCACAAGGAGGGGGGGGCCAACAAGAGACCCAGTACTTC
cdr3_aa: CASSSQGGGGQQETQYF

cdr3_length: 15
j_call: TRBJ1-1
d_call: TRBD1
v_call: TRBV7-8
clone_size: NA
cdr3_nt: TGTGCCAGCGCGCTAAACAGGGGGCGGGACACTGAAGCTTTCTTT
cdr3_aa: CASALNRGRDTEAFF